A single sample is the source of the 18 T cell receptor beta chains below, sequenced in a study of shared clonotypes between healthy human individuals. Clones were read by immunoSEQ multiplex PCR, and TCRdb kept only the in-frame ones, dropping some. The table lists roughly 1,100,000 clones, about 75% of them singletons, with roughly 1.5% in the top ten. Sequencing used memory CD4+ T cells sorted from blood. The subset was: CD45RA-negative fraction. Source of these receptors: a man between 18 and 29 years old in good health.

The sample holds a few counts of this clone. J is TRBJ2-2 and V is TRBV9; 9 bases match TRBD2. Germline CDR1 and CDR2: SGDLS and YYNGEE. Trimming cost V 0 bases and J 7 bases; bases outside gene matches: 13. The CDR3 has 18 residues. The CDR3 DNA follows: TGTGCCAGCAGCGTAGGGGGGACTAGCAGCAAGGCGAGCGGGGAGCTGTTTTTT. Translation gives CASSVGGTSSKASGELFF. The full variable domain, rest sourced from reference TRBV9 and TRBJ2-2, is DSGVTQTPKHLITATGQRVTLRCSPRSGDLSVYWYQQSLDQGLQFLIQYYNGEERAKGNILERFSAQQFPDLHSELNLSSLELGDSALYFCASSVGGTSSKASGELFFGEGSRLTVL.

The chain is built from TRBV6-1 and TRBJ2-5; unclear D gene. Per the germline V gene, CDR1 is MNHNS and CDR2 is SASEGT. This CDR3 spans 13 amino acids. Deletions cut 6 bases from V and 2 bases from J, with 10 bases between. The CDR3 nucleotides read TGTGCCAGCAGAGCTAGAAGGCAAGAGACCCAGTACTTC. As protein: CASRARRQETQYF.

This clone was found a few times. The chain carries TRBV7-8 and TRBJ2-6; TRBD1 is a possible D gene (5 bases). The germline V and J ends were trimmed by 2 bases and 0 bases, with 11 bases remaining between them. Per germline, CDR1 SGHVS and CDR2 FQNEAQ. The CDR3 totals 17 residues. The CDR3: CASSLSGINSGANVLTF. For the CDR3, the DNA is TGTGCCAGCAGCTTATCAGGGATCAACTCTGGGGCCAACGTCCTGACTTTC.

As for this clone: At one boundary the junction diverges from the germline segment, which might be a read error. CDR3 in DNA: TGTGCCAGCAGTTACTCGAGTGGTAATGAAAAACTATTTTTT. Its translation is CASSYSSGNEKLFF. This sequence joins TRBV6-5 and TRBJ1-4; unclear D gene. Germline V gives CDR1 MNHEY, CDR2 SVGAGI. CDR3 length: 14 amino acids.

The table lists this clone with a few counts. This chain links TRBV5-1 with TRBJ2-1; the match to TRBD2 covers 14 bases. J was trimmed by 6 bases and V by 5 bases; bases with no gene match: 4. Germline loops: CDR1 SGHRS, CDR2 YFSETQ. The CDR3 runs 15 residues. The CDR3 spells CASSGTSGSFNEQFF. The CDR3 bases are TGCGCCAGCAGTGGGACTAGCGGGAGTTTCAATGAGCAGTTCTTC.

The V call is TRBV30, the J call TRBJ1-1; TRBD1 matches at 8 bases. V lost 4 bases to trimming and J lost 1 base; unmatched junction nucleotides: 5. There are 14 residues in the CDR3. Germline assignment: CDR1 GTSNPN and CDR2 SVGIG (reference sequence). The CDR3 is CAWNPDRANTEAFF. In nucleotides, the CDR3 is TGTGCCTGGAATCCGGACAGGGCGAACACTGAAGCTTTCTTT.

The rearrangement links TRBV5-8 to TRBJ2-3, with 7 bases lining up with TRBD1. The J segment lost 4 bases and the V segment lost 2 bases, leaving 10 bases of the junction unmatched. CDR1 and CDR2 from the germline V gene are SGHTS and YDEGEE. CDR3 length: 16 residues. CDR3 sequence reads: CASSFTPGQRSDTQYF. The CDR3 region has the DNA TGTGCCAGCAGCTTCACCCCGGGACAGCGGTCAGATACGCAGTATTTT.

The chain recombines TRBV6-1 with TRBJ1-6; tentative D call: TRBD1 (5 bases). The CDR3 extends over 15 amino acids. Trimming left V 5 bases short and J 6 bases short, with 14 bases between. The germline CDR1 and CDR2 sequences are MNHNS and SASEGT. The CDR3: CASSLKQAFNSPLHF. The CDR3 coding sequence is TGTGCCAGCAGTCTAAAACAGGCGTTTAATTCACCCCTCCACTTT.

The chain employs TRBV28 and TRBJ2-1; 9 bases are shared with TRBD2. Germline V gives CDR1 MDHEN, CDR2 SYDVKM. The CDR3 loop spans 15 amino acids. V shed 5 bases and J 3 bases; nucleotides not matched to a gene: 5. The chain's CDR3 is CASSPPSGNYNEQFF. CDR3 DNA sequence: TGTGCCAGCAGTCCACCTAGCGGGAACTACAATGAGCAGTTCTTC.

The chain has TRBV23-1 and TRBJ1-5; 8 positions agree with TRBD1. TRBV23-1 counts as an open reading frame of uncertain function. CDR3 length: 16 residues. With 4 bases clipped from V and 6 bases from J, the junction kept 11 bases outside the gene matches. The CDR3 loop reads CASSRIQGAVGQPQHF. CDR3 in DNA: TGCGCCAGCAGTCGCATTCAGGGGGCTGTGGGTCAGCCCCAGCATTTT.

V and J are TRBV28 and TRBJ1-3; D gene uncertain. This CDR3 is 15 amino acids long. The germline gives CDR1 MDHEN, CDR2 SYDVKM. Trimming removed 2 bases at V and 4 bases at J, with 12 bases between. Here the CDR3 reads CASSLTGPAGNTIYF. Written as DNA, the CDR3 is TGTGCCAGCAGTTTAACCGGGCCAGCCGGAAACACCATATATTTT.

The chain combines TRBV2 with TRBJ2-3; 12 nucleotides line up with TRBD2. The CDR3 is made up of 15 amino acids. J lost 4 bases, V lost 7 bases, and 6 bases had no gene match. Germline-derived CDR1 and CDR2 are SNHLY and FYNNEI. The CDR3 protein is CASNRLAGEADTQYF. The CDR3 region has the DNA TGTGCCAGCAATCGACTAGCGGGAGAAGCAGATACGCAGTATTTT.

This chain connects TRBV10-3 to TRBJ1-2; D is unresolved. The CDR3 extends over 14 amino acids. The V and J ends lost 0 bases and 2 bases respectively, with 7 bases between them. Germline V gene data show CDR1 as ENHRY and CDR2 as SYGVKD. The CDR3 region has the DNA TGTGCCATCAGTGAGTCTTATGGAAACTATGGCTACACCTTC. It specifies CAISESYGNYGYTF.

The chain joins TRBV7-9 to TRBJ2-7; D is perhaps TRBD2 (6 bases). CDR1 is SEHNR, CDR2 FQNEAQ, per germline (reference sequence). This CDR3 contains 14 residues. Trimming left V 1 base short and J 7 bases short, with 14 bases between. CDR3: CASSLEALGGEQYF. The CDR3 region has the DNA TGTGCCAGCAGCTTAGAGGCCCTGGGGGGTGAGCAGTACTTC.

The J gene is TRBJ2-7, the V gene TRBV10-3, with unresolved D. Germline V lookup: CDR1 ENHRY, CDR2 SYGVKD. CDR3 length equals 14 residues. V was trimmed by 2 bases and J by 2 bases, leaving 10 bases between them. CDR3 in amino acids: CAISEGVKTYEQYF. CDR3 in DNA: TGTGCCATCAGTGAGGGCGTCAAAACCTACGAGCAGTACTTC.

The CDR3 sequence: CASSQTSGVADTQYF. As DNA, the CDR3 is TGTGCCAGCAGCCAGACTAGCGGGGTGGCAGATACGCAGTATTTT. The chain is built from TRBV9 and TRBJ2-3; TRBD2 matches at 11 bases. The CDR3 extends over 15 amino acids. After removal of 4 bases from V and 4 bases from J, the junction contained 5 bases not matched to a gene. Germline CDR1 and CDR2: SGDLS and YYNGEE.

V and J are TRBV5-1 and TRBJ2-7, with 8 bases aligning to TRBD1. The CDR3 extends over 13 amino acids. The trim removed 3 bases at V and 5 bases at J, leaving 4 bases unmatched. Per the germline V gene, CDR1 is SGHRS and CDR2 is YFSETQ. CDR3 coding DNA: TGCGCCAGCAGCTCGCAGGGGGCAAACGAGCAGTACTTC. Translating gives CASSSQGANEQYF.

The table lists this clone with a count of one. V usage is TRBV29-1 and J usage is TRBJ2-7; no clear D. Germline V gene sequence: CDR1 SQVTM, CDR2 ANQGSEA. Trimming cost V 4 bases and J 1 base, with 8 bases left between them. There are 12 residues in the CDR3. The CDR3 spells CSVASRSYEQYF. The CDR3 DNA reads TGCAGCGTTGCGTCCAGATCCTACGAGCAGTACTTC.